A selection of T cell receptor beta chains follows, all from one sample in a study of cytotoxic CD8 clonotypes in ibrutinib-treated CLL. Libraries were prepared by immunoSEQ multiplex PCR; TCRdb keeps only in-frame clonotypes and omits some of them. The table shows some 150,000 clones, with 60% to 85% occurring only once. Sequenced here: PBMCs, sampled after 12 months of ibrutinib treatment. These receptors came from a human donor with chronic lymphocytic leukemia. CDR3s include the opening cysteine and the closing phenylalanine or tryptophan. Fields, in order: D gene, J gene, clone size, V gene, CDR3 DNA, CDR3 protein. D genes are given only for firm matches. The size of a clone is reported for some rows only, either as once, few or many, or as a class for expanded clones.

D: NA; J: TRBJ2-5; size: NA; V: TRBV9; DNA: TGTGCCAGCAACCGACAGTCGGAGCAAGAGACCCAGTACTTC; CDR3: CASNRQSEQETQYF
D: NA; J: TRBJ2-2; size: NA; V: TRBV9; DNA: TGTGCCAGCAGCGTAGAGAGCCCCCCTTACACCGGGGAGCTGTTTTTT; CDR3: CASSVESPPYTGELFF
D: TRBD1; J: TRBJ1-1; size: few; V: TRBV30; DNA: TGTGCCTGGAGTGAGACAGGGAAGTACACTGAAGCTTTCTTT; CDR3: CAWSETGKYTEAFF
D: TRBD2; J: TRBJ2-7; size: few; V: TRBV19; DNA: TGTGCCACTACGACTAGCGGGAGTTACGAGCAGTACTTC; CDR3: CATTTSGSYEQYF
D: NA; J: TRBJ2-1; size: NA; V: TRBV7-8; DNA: TGTGCCAGCAGCTTAGCTCCAGCAGGGATAGCTTTGAATGAGCAGTTCTTC; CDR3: CASSLAPAGIALNEQFF
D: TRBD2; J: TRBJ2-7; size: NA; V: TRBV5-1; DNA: TGCGCCAGCAGCTTAGGACTAGCGGGAGGTTACGAGCAGTACTTC; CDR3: CASSLGLAGGYEQYF
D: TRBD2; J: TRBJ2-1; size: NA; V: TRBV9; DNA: TGTGCCAGCAGCGTAGTAGGAGGACTAGTCAATGAGCAGTTCTTC; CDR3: CASSVVGGLVNEQFF
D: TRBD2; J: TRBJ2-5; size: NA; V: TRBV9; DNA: TGTGCCAGCAGCCCCTACGGGGGGGGCTGGGCAGAGACCCAGTACTTC; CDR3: CASSPYGGGWAETQYF
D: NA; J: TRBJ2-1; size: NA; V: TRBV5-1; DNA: TGCGCCAGCAGGGGGTTTAGCTTCGATAATGAGCAGTTCTTC; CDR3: CASRGFSFDNEQFF
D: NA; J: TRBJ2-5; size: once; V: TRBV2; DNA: TGTGCCATTTTCAGTCAAGAGACCCAGTACTTC; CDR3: CAIFSQETQYF
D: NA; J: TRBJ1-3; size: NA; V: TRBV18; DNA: TGTGCCAGCTCATCAGGACAGATCTCTGGAAACACCATATATTTT; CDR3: CASSSGQISGNTIYF
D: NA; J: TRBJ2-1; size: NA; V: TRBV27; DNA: TGTGCCAGCAGTTCACAGGGAGGGTCCTACAATGAGCAGTTCTTC; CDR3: CASSSQGGSYNEQFF
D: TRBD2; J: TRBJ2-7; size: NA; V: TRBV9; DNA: TGTGCCAGCAGCGCTAGCGGGAGTACCTACGAGCAGTACTTC; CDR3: CASSASGSTYEQYF
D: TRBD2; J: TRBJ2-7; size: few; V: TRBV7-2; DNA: TGTGCCAGCAGCTTAGTGGGGGGGACCTACGAGCAGTACTTC; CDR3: CASSLVGGTYEQYF
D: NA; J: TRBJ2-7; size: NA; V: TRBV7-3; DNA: TGTGCCAGCAGCTTGGCAGGGGAATACGAGCAGTACTTC; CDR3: CASSLAGEYEQYF
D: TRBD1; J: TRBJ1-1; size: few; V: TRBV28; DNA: TGTGCCAGCAGTTCCGGACAGGGGATGACTGAAGCTTTCTTT; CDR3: CASSSGQGMTEAFF
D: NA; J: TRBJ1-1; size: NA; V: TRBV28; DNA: TGTGCCAGCAGTTTATCTGGCCAGGCTCGGGCTGAAGCTTTCTTT; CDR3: CASSLSGQARAEAFF
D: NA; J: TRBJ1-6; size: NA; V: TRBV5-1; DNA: TGCGCCAGCAGCTGGGCGAGGGGTCAGGATTTAGATTCACCCCTCCACTTT; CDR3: CASSWARGQDLDSPLHF
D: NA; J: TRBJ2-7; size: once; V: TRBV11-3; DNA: TGTGCCAGCAGCTTATTTTCTGAGCAGTACTTC; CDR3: CASSLFSEQYF
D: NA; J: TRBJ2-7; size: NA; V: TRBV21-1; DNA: TGTGCCAGCAGCAAACCCGGGTACTACGAGCAGTACTTC; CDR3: CASSKPGYYEQYF
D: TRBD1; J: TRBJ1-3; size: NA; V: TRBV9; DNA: TGTGCCAGCAGCGTATCAGACAGGGACGGAAACACCATATATTTT; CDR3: CASSVSDRDGNTIYF
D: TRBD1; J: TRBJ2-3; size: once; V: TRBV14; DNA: TGTGCCAGCAGCCAAGGAATCCGGGACAGGGACAGGGATACGCAGTATTTT; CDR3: CASSQGIRDRDRDTQYF
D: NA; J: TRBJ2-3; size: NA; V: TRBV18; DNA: TGTGCCAGCTCACCGCGACGACAGGCCACAGATACGCAGTATTTT; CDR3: CASSPRRQATDTQYF
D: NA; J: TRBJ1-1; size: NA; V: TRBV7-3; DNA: TGTGCCAGCAGCTTTGGGAACACTGAAGCTTTCTTT; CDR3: CASSFGNTEAFF
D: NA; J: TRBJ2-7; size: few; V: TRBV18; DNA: TGTGCCAGCTCATCCGAAGCCTACGAGCAGTACTTC; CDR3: CASSSEAYEQYF
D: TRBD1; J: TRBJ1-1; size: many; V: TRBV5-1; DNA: TGCGCCAGCAGTTTCGATCCGACAGGGATGAACACTGAAGCTTTCTTT; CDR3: CASSFDPTGMNTEAFF
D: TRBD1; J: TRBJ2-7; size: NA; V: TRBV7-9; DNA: TGTGCCAGCAGCCCGACCCGGGACAGGAAAGAGCAGTACTTC; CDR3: CASSPTRDRKEQYF
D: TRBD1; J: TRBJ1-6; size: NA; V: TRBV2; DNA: TGTGCCAGCAGTGGGACAGGTCTTATGGGGGGTTCACCCCTCCACTTT; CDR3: CASSGTGLMGGSPLHF
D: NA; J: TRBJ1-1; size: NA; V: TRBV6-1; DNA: TGTGCCAGCAGTGAATTTTTAGGGGACACTGAAGCTTTCTTT; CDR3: CASSEFLGDTEAFF
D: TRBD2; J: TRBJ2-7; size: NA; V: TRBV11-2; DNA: TGTGCCAGCAGCTTATCCGTCACTAGCGGGAGCCAGGAGCAGTACTTC; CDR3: CASSLSVTSGSQEQYF
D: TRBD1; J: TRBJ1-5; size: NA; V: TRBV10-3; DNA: TGTGCCATCAGTGAACTAGACAGGGACCGGCAGCCCCAGCATTTT; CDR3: CAISELDRDRQPQHF
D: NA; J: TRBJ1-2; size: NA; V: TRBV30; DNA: TGTGCCTGGAGTGTGTATTGGACACAAGAAGATAACTATGGCTACACCTTC; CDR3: CAWSVYWTQEDNYGYTF
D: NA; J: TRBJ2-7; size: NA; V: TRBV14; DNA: TGTGCCAGCAGCCTGACGACAGCTTTGAGCTACGAGCAGTACTTC; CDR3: CASSLTTALSYEQYF
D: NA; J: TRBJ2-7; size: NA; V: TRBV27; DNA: TGTGCCAGCAGTTTAAGAGGCGCTGGGGCCTACGAGCAGTACTTC; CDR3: CASSLRGAGAYEQYF
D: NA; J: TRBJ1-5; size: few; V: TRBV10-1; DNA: TGCGCCAGCAGTGACCCCCTCTGGCAGCCCCAGCATTTT; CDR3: CASSDPLWQPQHF
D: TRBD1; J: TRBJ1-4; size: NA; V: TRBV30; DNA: TGTGCCTGGGCCCCGGGACAGATTACAACTAATGAAAAACTGTTTTTT; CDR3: CAWAPGQITTNEKLFF
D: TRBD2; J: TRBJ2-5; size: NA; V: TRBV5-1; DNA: TGCGCCAGCAGCTGGGGGGGTAATGAGGAGACCCAGTACTTC; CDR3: CASSWGGNEETQYF
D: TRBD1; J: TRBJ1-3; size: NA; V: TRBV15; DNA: TGTGCCACCAGCAGCGGGCAGGGGGTTATGGACACCATATATTTT; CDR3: CATSSGQGVMDTIYF
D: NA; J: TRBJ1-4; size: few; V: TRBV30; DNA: TGTGCCTGGAGGGGGGCCAGCACCGAAAAACTGTTTTTT; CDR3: CAWRGASTEKLFF
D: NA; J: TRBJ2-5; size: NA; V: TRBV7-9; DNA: TGTGCCAGCAGCTCGGGCAGACAGGTCCAAGAGACCCAGTACTTC; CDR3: CASSSGRQVQETQYF
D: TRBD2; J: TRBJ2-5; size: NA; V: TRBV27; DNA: TGTGCCAGCAGTGGACTAGCGGGGGGACGGGAGACCCAGTACTTC; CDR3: CASSGLAGGRETQYF
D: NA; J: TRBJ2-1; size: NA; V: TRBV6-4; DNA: TGTGCCAGCAGTGACTCCGCCGAACCCTACAATGAGCAGTTCTTC; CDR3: CASSDSAEPYNEQFF
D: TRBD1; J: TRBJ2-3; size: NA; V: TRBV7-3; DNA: TGTGCCAGCAGCTTACACGGGACAGGGCAGACAGATACGCAGTATTTT; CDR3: CASSLHGTGQTDTQYF
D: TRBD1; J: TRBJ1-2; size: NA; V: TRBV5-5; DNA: TGTGCCAGTGGGACAGGAGCAAACTATGGCTACACCTTC; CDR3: CASGTGANYGYTF
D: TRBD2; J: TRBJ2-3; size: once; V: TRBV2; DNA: TGTGCCAGCAGCAAAACTAGCGGGGGGCGCACAGATACGCAGTATTTT; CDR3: CASSKTSGGRTDTQYF
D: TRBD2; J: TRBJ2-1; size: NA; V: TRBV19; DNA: TGTGCCAGTAGTTTCCAGCGGGGGAATGAGCAGTTCTTC; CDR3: CASSFQRGNEQFF
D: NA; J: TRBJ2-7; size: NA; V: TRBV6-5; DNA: TGTGCCAGCAGTCTCCGGGACTCCAGCTACGAGCAGTACTTC; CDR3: CASSLRDSSYEQYF
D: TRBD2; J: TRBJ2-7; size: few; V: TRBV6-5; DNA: TGTGCCAGCAGTTACCAGACTAGCGAAACCTACGAGCAGTACTTC; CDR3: CASSYQTSETYEQYF
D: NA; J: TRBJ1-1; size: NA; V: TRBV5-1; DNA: TGCGCCAGCAGCTCAACCCGAACGAACACTGAAGCTTTCTTT; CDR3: CASSSTRTNTEAFF
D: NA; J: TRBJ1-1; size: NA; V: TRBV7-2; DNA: TGTGCCAGCAGCTTACACTCCGGAGGCACTGAAGCTTTCTTT; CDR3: CASSLHSGGTEAFF
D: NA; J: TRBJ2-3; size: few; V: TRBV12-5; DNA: TGTGCTAGTGGTTTGGTACAGGGCTCTCAGGGCACAGATACGCAGTATTTT; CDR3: CASGLVQGSQGTDTQYF
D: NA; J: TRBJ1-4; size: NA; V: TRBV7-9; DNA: TGTGCCAGCGGAGTGGGGAGGGAAGGTGAAAAACTGTTTTTT; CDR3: CASGVGREGEKLFF
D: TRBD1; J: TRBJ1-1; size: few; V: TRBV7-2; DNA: TGTGCCAGCAGCTTAGCCTTAACAGGGGCCCAAGCTTTCTTT; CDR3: CASSLALTGAQAFF
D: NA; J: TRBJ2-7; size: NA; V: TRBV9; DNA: TGTGCCAGCAGCCCCCCGAGGGAACCCAACCACGAGCAGTACTTC; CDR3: CASSPPREPNHEQYF
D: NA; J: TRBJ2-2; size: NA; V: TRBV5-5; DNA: TGTGCCAGCAGCTTAGGGACGGCGAACACCGGGGAGCTGTTTTTT; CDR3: CASSLGTANTGELFF
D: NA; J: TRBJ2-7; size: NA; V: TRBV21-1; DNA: TGTGCCAGCCCGAACTGGAACGAGCAGTACTTC; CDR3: CASPNWNEQYF
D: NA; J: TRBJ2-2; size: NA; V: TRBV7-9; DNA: TGTGCCAGCAGCCGGGACACCGGGGAGCTGTTTTTT; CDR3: CASSRDTGELFF